This T cell receptor beta chain stems from a study of T-cell memory formation after mild COVID-19. Study results and caveats: CD4+ contracting clones were found mainly in CM and EM, and CD8+ ones in EMRA.

The germline V and J ends were trimmed by 6 bases and 5 bases, with 13 bases remaining between them. This CDR3 has 14 residues. On this clonotype: The antigen is undetermined.

TCRdb processed the 5' RACE reads anew with MiXCR; each CDR3 protein has one entry. The repertoire includes 300,000 to 400,000 distinct CDR3 sequences, approximately 14% of them detected once, and around 21% sits in the top ten. Sequences were obtained from PBMCs or a T cell subset sorted from them (not recorded which). The chain combines TRBV12-3 or TRBV12-4 with TRBJ2-2, with D maybe TRBD1 (6 bases). This sequence was found in a man younger than 35 who had mild COVID-19 (a few samples of this study predate the infection). Cell type and time point are not known. CDR3 amino acids: CASSASQGTGELFF. The CDR3 DNA sequence: TGTGCCAGCAGCGCAAGCCAGGGGACCGGGGAGCTGTTTTTT.